The 2 T cell receptor beta chains reported below all come from one sample, sequenced in a study of Ad26.COV2.S vaccination and SARS-CoV-2 variants. TCRdb keeps only in-frame clones here, not all; method: immunoSEQ multiplex PCR. In the table there are 350,000 to 450,000 clones, 70% to 90% of which are singletons. Sample treatment: roughly 19 received Ad26.COV2.S at low or high dose, single or two shots; about 5 received placebo; per-sample allocation not given. Specimen acquisition occurred on day 63 following the initial vaccine or placebo injection. The sample in question was peripheral blood, obtained in a trial of Ad26.COV2.S vaccine versus placebo. These receptors all stem from a person between 18 and 65 years old who received the Ad26.COV2.S COVID-19 vaccine or a placebo.

The chain is built from TRBV28 and TRBJ2-5; TRBD2 matches at 9 bases. This CDR3 has 15 residues. J lost 1 base, V lost 2 bases, and 2 bases had no gene match. The germline gives CDR1 MDHEN, CDR2 SYDVKM. Written as DNA, the CDR3 is TGTGCCAGCAGTTTACAACTAGCGGGCCAAGAGACCCAGTACTTC. Residues: CASSLQLAGQETQYF. The full variable domain, completed using reference TRBV28 and TRBJ2-5, is DVKVTQSSRYLVKRTGEKVFLECVQDMDHENMFWYRQDPGLGLRLIYFSYDVKMKEKGDIPEGYSVSREKKERFSLILESASTNQTSMYLCASSLQLAGQETQYFGPGTRLLVL.

The chain employs TRBV28 and TRBJ1-6; TRBD1 aligns across 9 bases. Unmatched junction bases numbered 4, after V lost 8 bases and J lost 2 bases. Germline V gene data show CDR1 as MDHEN and CDR2 as SYDVKM. CDR3 length: 15 amino acids. The CDR3 here is CASARDRAYNSPLHF. The CDR3 bases are TGTGCCAGCGCCCGGGACAGGGCCTATAATTCACCCCTCCACTTT.